Listed below are T cell receptor beta chains from one sample, sequenced in a study of cytomegalovirus exposure and HLA in healthy donors. Data came from immunoSEQ multiplex PCR; TCRdb stores just in-frame clones and leaves some out. The sample yields about 140,000 clones, 80% seen once. Specimen: PBMCs. These TCRs come from a man aged 50 to 60 in good health and CMV-seronegative. CDR3s include the opening cysteine and the closing phenylalanine or tryptophan. The order of the fields is CDR3 protein, CDR3 DNA, J gene, V gene, D gene, clone size. A D gene is named only where the DNA matches it firmly. Size is omitted from some rows. Given values are once, few, many or a class for expanded clones.

cdr3_aa: CASRELEGNQPQHF
cdr3_nt: TGTGCCAGCAGAGAATTAGAGGGAAATCAGCCCCAGCATTTT
j_call: TRBJ1-5
v_call: TRBV6-5
d_call: -
clone_size: -

cdr3_aa: CASGFFPGTGRNGYTF
cdr3_nt: TGTGCTAGTGGTTTCTTTCCTGGGACAGGGCGGAATGGCTACACCTTC
j_call: TRBJ1-2
v_call: TRBV12-5
d_call: TRBD1
clone_size: -

cdr3_aa: CSVVTGSVVEQFF
cdr3_nt: TGCAGCGTTGTGACAGGGTCAGTGGTTGAGCAGTTCTTC
j_call: TRBJ2-1
v_call: TRBV29-1
d_call: TRBD1
clone_size: few

cdr3_aa: CSVAGTGVHEQYF
cdr3_nt: TGCAGCGTAGCCGGGACAGGGGTCCACGAGCAGTACTTC
j_call: TRBJ2-7
v_call: TRBV29-1
d_call: TRBD1
clone_size: few

cdr3_aa: CASRPSRDRVRMGYTF
cdr3_nt: TGTGCCAGCAGACCGTCCCGGGACAGGGTCCGGATGGGCTACACCTTC
j_call: TRBJ1-2
v_call: TRBV28
d_call: TRBD1
clone_size: -

cdr3_aa: CASSARVPPATSSYEQYF
cdr3_nt: TGTGCCAGCAGCGCCCGGGTCCCACCCGCGACTAGCTCCTACGAGCAGTACTTC
j_call: TRBJ2-7
v_call: TRBV11-3
d_call: -
clone_size: -

cdr3_aa: CASSSDRGTGEAFF
cdr3_nt: TGTGCCAGCAGTTCGGACAGGGGAACGGGTGAAGCTTTCTTT
j_call: TRBJ1-1
v_call: TRBV28
d_call: TRBD1
clone_size: -

cdr3_aa: CASRDRASENGYTF
cdr3_nt: TGTGCCAGCAGGGACAGGGCATCGGAAAATGGCTACACCTTC
j_call: TRBJ1-2
v_call: TRBV2
d_call: TRBD1
clone_size: -

cdr3_aa: CASSFSGTSAGEQYF
cdr3_nt: TGTGCCAGCAGCTTTTCCGGGACTAGCGCGGGTGAGCAGTACTTC
j_call: TRBJ2-7
v_call: TRBV9
d_call: TRBD2
clone_size: -

cdr3_aa: CASVGGTYNEQFF
cdr3_nt: TGTGCCAGCGTTGGAGGCACCTACAATGAGCAGTTCTTC
j_call: TRBJ2-1
v_call: TRBV6-5
d_call: -
clone_size: -

cdr3_aa: CASGLAGIQNEQFF
cdr3_nt: TGTGCCAGTGGACTAGCGGGGATCCAGAATGAGCAGTTCTTC
j_call: TRBJ2-1
v_call: TRBV6-1
d_call: TRBD2
clone_size: -

cdr3_aa: CASSLGTGGIRSQYF
cdr3_nt: TGTGCCAGCAGCTTAGGGACAGGGGGTATAAGGTCCCAGTACTTC
j_call: TRBJ2-5
v_call: TRBV11-2
d_call: TRBD1
clone_size: -

cdr3_aa: CASSLYLQGSSYNSPLHF
cdr3_nt: TGTGCCAGCAGTTTATATCTGCAGGGAAGCTCCTATAATTCACCCCTCCACTTT
j_call: TRBJ1-6
v_call: TRBV28
d_call: -
clone_size: -

cdr3_aa: CASSPLGQGAADTQYF
cdr3_nt: TGTGCCAGCAGCCCCCTCGGACAGGGGGCGGCAGATACGCAGTATTTT
j_call: TRBJ2-3
v_call: TRBV7-9
d_call: TRBD1
clone_size: many

cdr3_aa: CASSLDLGGSYEQYF
cdr3_nt: TGTGCCAGCAGCTTAGATCTTGGAGGGTCCTACGAGCAGTACTTC
j_call: TRBJ2-7
v_call: TRBV11-3
d_call: -
clone_size: -

cdr3_aa: CASSPSTPRSYEQYF
cdr3_nt: TGTGCCAGCAGCCCCTCCACTCCTCGCTCCTACGAGCAGTACTTC
j_call: TRBJ2-7
v_call: TRBV14
d_call: -
clone_size: -

cdr3_aa: CASSSEARTGGDEKLFF
cdr3_nt: TGTGCCAGCAGTTCCGAAGCTCGGACAGGGGGCGATGAAAAACTGTTTTTT
j_call: TRBJ1-4
v_call: TRBV2
d_call: TRBD1
clone_size: -

cdr3_aa: CAWRDRVPGETQYF
cdr3_nt: TGTGCCTGGAGGGACAGGGTCCCGGGGGAGACCCAGTACTTC
j_call: TRBJ2-5
v_call: TRBV30
d_call: TRBD1
clone_size: -

cdr3_aa: CASSLVSGPDTQYF
cdr3_nt: TGTGCCAGCAGCTTAGTGTCGGGTCCCGATACGCAGTATTTT
j_call: TRBJ2-3
v_call: TRBV11-3
d_call: -
clone_size: -

cdr3_aa: CAWSVPGVRTEAFF
cdr3_nt: TGTGCCTGGAGTGTACCGGGGGTGCGCACTGAAGCTTTCTTT
j_call: TRBJ1-1
v_call: TRBV30
d_call: -
clone_size: -

cdr3_aa: CASSVISSGEVYEQYF
cdr3_nt: TGCGCCAGCAGTGTCATTTCTAGCGGAGAGGTCTACGAGCAGTACTTC
j_call: TRBJ2-7
v_call: TRBV5-1
d_call: TRBD2
clone_size: -

cdr3_aa: CANGQDRLTDTQYF
cdr3_nt: TGTGCCAACGGACAGGACCGTCTCACAGATACGCAGTATTTT
j_call: TRBJ2-3
v_call: TRBV6-1
d_call: TRBD1
clone_size: -

cdr3_aa: CASSVQGARNTEAFF
cdr3_nt: TGTGCCAGCAGCGTACAGGGGGCGAGGAACACTGAAGCTTTCTTT
j_call: TRBJ1-1
v_call: TRBV9
d_call: TRBD1
clone_size: -

cdr3_aa: CASSISRGQAAFF
cdr3_nt: TGTGCCAGTAGTATCTCTCGAGGACAGGCAGCTTTCTTT
j_call: TRBJ1-1
v_call: TRBV19
d_call: TRBD1
clone_size: -

cdr3_aa: CASSEAAGFQETQYF
cdr3_nt: TGTGCCAGCAGTGAAGCGGCAGGGTTCCAAGAGACCCAGTACTTC
j_call: TRBJ2-5
v_call: TRBV2
d_call: -
clone_size: -